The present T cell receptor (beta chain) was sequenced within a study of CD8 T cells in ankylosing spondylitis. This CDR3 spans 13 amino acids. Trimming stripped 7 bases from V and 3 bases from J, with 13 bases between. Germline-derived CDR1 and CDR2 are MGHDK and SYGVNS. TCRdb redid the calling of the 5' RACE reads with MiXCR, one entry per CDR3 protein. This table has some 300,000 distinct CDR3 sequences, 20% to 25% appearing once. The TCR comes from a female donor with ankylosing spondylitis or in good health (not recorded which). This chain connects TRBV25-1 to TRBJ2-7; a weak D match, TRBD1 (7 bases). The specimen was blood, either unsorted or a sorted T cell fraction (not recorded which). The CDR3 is CASTRQGGYEQYF. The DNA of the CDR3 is TGTGCCAGCACCAGACAGGGAGGCTACGAGCAGTACTTC.